The 30 T cell receptor beta chains below were found in one sample sequenced in a study of T cell responses to AZD1222 COVID-19 vaccine. Clones were sequenced by immunoSEQ multiplex PCR, and TCRdb holds only the in-frame ones, with some missing. The sample holds more than 100,000 clones, around 90% seen once. The starting material was peripheral blood, obtained on day 0 of AZD1222 vaccination. These receptors were obtained from an adult in good health.

The rearrangement joins TRBV5-1 to TRBJ2-7; 8 nucleotides agree with TRBD1. This CDR3 comprises 14 residues. With V trimmed by 2 bases and J by 3 bases, 4 bases remained unmatched. Germline V gene sequence: CDR1 SGHRS, CDR2 YFSETQ. The CDR3 DNA reads TGCGCCAGCAGCTTAGGACAGGGTGGCTACGAGCAGTACTTC. This translates into CASSLGQGGYEQYF.

This clone occurred once. At the DNA level, this CDR3 is encoded by other sequences in the same sample as well. The chain carries TRBV10-3 and TRBJ2-7; perhaps TRBD1 as D (6 bases). V dropped 6 bases and J dropped 0 bases, with 9 bases sitting between them. CDR3 length: 13 residues. From germline, CDR1 is ENHRY and CDR2 SYGVKD. CDR3 sequence reads: CAIRSGDSYEQYF. CDR3 bases: TGTGCCATCAGATCAGGGGACTCCTACGAGCAGTACTTC.

The rearrangement uses TRBV2 and TRBJ1-1; D gene uncertain. The CDR3 covers 13 residues. From germline, CDR1 is SNHLY and CDR2 FYNNEI. V lost 7 bases to trimming and J lost 0 bases, with 9 bases between them. The CDR3 DNA reads TGTGCCAGCACTGGCCAGGTGAACACTGAAGCTTTCTTT. Translating it yields CASTGQVNTEAFF.

The V call is TRBV9, the J call TRBJ1-2; 9 bases are a match to TRBD1. The CDR3 runs 15 residues. The V and J ends lost 3 bases and 1 base, in that order; junction bases with no gene match: 4. Looked up from germline, CDR1 is SGDLS and CDR2 is YYNGEE. The CDR3 nucleotides read TGTGCCAGCAGCGGACGGGACAGGGATAACTATGGCTACACCTTC. Translation: CASSGRDRDNYGYTF.

This clone came up once. V usage is TRBV2 and J usage is TRBJ2-5; 9 nucleotides align to TRBD2. This CDR3 contains 16 residues. V shed 6 bases and J 5 bases; nucleotides not matched to a gene: 13. CDR1 SNHLY and CDR2 FYNNEI come from the germline V gene. CDR3 DNA: TGTGCCAGCAGCTCGGCGGCGGGGGGGCCCGGGGAGACCCAGTACTTC. Protein product: CASSSAAGGPGETQYF.

The rearrangement joins TRBV27 to TRBJ2-5, with TRBD2 matching 8 bases. The CDR3 covers 14 residues. CDR1 MNHEY and CDR2 SMNVEV come from the germline V gene (reference sequence). V shed 4 bases, J shed 4 bases, and the junction held 5 bases outside the gene matches. The CDR3 sequence is CASSSMTSVETQYF. Written as DNA, the CDR3 is TGTGCCAGCAGTTCCATGACTAGCGTAGAGACCCAGTACTTC.

CDR3 sequence reads: CASGGERAFF. In DNA form, the CDR3 reads TGTGCTAGTGGTGGGGAGAGAGCTTTCTTT. The chain recombines TRBV12-5 with TRBJ1-1; D is unresolved. Trimming took 5 bases from V and 10 from J, leaving 8 bases between them. This CDR3 comprises 10 residues. Germline V gene data show CDR1 as LGHNT and CDR2 as FRNRAP. Variable domain in full (rest from reference TRBV12-5 and TRBJ1-1): DARVTQTPRHKVTEMGQEVTMRCQPILGHNTVFWYRQTMMQGLELLAYFRNRAPLDDSGMPKDRFSAEMPDATLATLKIQPSEPRDSAVYFCASGGERAFFGQGTRLTVV.

This chain uses TRBV28 with TRBJ2-7; D may be TRBD1 (6 bases). Trimming shortened V by 3 bases and J by 2 bases, and 17 bases separated the two germline ends. The germline gives CDR1 MDHEN, CDR2 SYDVKM. This CDR3 comprises 16 residues. The CDR3 spells CASSFSGATSPYEQYF. As DNA, the CDR3 is TGTGCCAGCAGTTTCTCAGGGGCAACCTCTCCCTACGAGCAGTACTTC.

The gene calls are TRBV10-3 and TRBJ2-2; TRBD1 aligns across 9 bases. The CDR3 extends over 14 amino acids. Trimming cost V 10 bases and J 4 bases; bases outside gene matches: 7. Germline CDR1 ENHRY, CDR2 SYGVKD. CDR3 in amino acids: CASNGQGTTGELFF. The CDR3 region has the DNA TGTGCCAGCAATGGACAGGGGACCACCGGGGAGCTGTTTTTT.

This chain connects TRBV10-3 to TRBJ2-7; TRBD2 is a possible D gene (6 bases). Trimming took 4 bases from V and 2 from J, leaving 12 bases between them. The germline CDR1 and CDR2 sequences are ENHRY and SYGVKD. There are 14 residues in the CDR3. CDR3 in DNA: TGTGCCATCAGTGTGGGGACTCCCGCCTACGAGCAGTACTTC. The encoded protein is CAISVGTPAYEQYF.

The V gene is TRBV28, the J gene TRBJ1-4, with a tentative D call TRBD1 (6 bases). The length of the CDR3 is 14 residues. The germline gives CDR1 MDHEN, CDR2 SYDVKM. V lost 1 base and J 8 bases, leaving 11 bases between the germline ends. CDR3 residues: CASSLSGAGEKLFF. CDR3 sequence (DNA): TGTGCCAGCAGTTTATCAGGGGCGGGAGAAAAACTGTTTTTT.

The J gene is TRBJ2-1, the V gene TRBV3-1 (or the pseudogene TRBV3-2); TRBD2 matches at 13 bases. V was clipped by 5 bases and J by 8 bases; unmatched bases: 3. Germline-derived CDR1 and CDR2 are LGHDT and YNNKEL (reference sequence). The CDR3 extends over 14 amino acids. The CDR3 is CASSSLAGGDEQFF. CDR3 DNA sequence: TGTGCCAGCAGCTCACTAGCGGGGGGGGATGAGCAGTTCTTC.

The V and J genes are TRBV9 and TRBJ1-4, with D uncertain. Germline lookup yields CDR1 SGDLS and CDR2 YYNGEE. Trimming stripped 3 bases from V and 4 bases from J, with 4 bases between. CDR3 length: 12 residues. The CDR3 loop reads CASSGGNEKLFF. CDR3 coding DNA: TGTGCCAGCAGCGGGGGTAATGAAAAACTGTTTTTT.

The J gene is TRBJ1-3, the V gene TRBV28; D not certain. The CDR3 covers 14 residues. Germline CDR1 MDHEN, CDR2 SYDVKM. Between the trimmed V and J ends, which lost 1 base and 5 bases, there was a span of 9 bases. In DNA, the CDR3 is TGTGCCAGCAGTTTATCCGGCCAGAGAAACACCATATATTTT. Its translation is CASSLSGQRNTIYF.

In nucleotides, the CDR3 is TGTGCCAGCAGTGACTCACTAGACACCGGGGAGCTGTTTTTT. Its protein product is CASSDSLDTGELFF. The V and J genes are TRBV6-4 and TRBJ2-2, with D possibly being TRBD2 (5 bases). This CDR3 contains 14 residues. Germline V lookup: CDR1 MRHNA, CDR2 SNTAGT. Trimming cost V 0 bases and J 3 bases, with 5 bases left between them.

This chain connects TRBV3-1 (or the pseudogene TRBV3-2) to TRBJ1-1; D might be TRBD1 (5 bases). Germline assignment: CDR1 LGHDT and CDR2 YNNKEL (reference sequence). V was pared by 1 base and J by 5 bases, with 17 bases between. The CDR3 contains 16 residues. The chain's CDR3 is CASSQGGGARITEAFF. The DNA for the CDR3 is TGTGCCAGCAGCCAAGGGGGAGGGGCGCGGATAACTGAAGCTTTCTTT.

About this clone itself: One end of the junction fails to match germline, which may point to a read error. The chain employs TRBV5-5 and TRBJ1-5, with TRBD1 identical over 7 bases. Per germline, CDR1 SGHKS and CDR2 YYEKEE (reference sequence). CDR3 length: 15 residues. The CDR3 DNA reads as TGTGCCAGCAGATTGGCAGGGGGGGCGTTTCAGCCCCAGCATTTT. Translating gives CASRLAGGAFQPQHF.

In its sample, this clone was seen once. The chain is built from TRBV6-5 and TRBJ1-2; 7 positions match TRBD1. Germline V gene lookup returns CDR1 MNHEY and CDR2 SVGAGI. The CDR3 loop spans 13 amino acids. V shed 6 bases and J 4 bases; nucleotides not matched to a gene: 5. The CDR3 here is CASRIGQAYGYTF. As DNA, the CDR3 is TGTGCCAGCAGAATCGGACAGGCCTATGGCTACACCTTC.

CDR3 in amino acids: CATNYDTHSGNTIYF. CDR3 coding DNA: TGTGCCACAAATTATGACACCCACTCTGGAAACACCATATATTTT. J is TRBJ1-3 and V is TRBV24-1; D is unresolved. Trimming cost V 10 bases and J 0 bases, with 15 bases left between them. Per the germline V gene, CDR1 is KGHDR and CDR2 is SFDVKD. The CDR3 has 15 residues.

The V gene is TRBV7-8, the J gene TRBJ1-6; 8 bases line up with TRBD1. Germline V gene data show CDR1 as SGHVS and CDR2 as FQNEAQ. The J segment lost 4 bases and the V segment lost 4 bases, leaving 15 bases of the junction unmatched. This CDR3 is 19 amino acids long. In DNA form, the CDR3 reads TGTGCCAGCAGCTGGGGGAGGCAGGGGGCGCCTACTTATAATTCACCCCTCCACTTT. Translating gives CASSWGRQGAPTYNSPLHF.

CDR3 region: CASSQGDRDAPEAFF. The CDR3, as DNA: TGCGCCAGCAGCCAAGGGGACAGGGATGCCCCTGAAGCTTTCTTT. The J gene is TRBJ1-1, the V gene TRBV4-3; TRBD1 aligns across 9 bases. Germline V CDR1 and CDR2: LGHNA, YSLEER. V lost 1 base, J lost 6 bases, and 6 bases stayed unmatched. This CDR3 region has 15 residues.

The rearrangement joins TRBV2 to TRBJ1-5; no firm D call. The CDR3 has 14 residues. Trimming cost V 3 bases and J 9 bases, with 15 bases left between them. The germline CDR1 and CDR2 sequences are SNHLY and FYNNEI. The DNA for the CDR3 is TGTGCCAGCAGTGACGTTTTAGATTTCGGGCCCCAGCATTTT. Translated: CASSDVLDFGPQHF. The full variable domain, rest sourced from reference TRBV2 and TRBJ1-5, is EPEVTQTPSHQVTQMGQEVILRCVPISNHLYFYWYRQILGQKVEFLVSFYNNEISEKSEIFDDQFSVERPDGSNFTLKIRSTKLEDSAMYFCASSDVLDFGPQHFGDGTRLSIL.

The chain carries TRBV7-9 and TRBJ1-2; unclear D gene. In germline, CDR1 is SEHNR, CDR2 FQNEAQ (reference sequence). This CDR3 has 14 amino acids. V lost 1 base and J 4 bases, leaving 10 bases between the germline ends. The CDR3 loop reads CASSLESVSYGYTF. Here the CDR3 DNA reads TGTGCCAGCAGCTTAGAGAGCGTCAGCTATGGCTACACCTTC. Looking up the rest from reference TRBV7-9 and TRBJ1-2 gives the full variable domain: DTGVSQNPRHKITKRGQNVTFRCDPISEHNRLYWYRQTLGQGPEFLTYFQNEAQLEKSRLLSDRFSAERPKGSFSTLEIQRTEQGDSAMYLCASSLESVSYGYTFGSGTRLTVV.

The J gene is TRBJ2-4, the V gene TRBV1; TRBD2, the table's D call, was not compared with the DNA. TRBV1 constitutes a pseudogene. This CDR3 comprises 16 residues. In DNA, the CDR3 is TGCACCAGCAGCCAAGATGTCGCGGACGGGGGGAACATTCAGTACTTC. This sequence encodes CTSSQDVADGGNIQYF.

The rearrangement joins TRBV7-2 to TRBJ2-3; 11 bases are a match to TRBD2. CDR3 length: 16 amino acids. Germline V gives CDR1 SGHTA, CDR2 FQGNSA. Unmatched junction bases numbered 5, after V lost 5 bases and J lost 1 base. The CDR3 spells CASSPGLAGRTDTQYF. The CDR3 DNA is TGTGCCAGCAGCCCCGGACTAGCGGGCCGCACAGATACGCAGTATTTT.

V and J are TRBV29-1 and TRBJ1-1, with D maybe TRBD1 (6 bases). The CDR3 totals 11 residues. CDR1 and CDR2 from the germline V gene are SQVTM and ANQGSEA. Trimming took off 5 bases at V and 6 bases at J, with 10 bases between the two ends. Here the CDR3 DNA reads TGCAGCGTTCGACAGGTCTCTGAAGCTTTCTTT. This codes for CSVRQVSEAFF.

This clone showed up just once. This rearrangement joins TRBV4-1 to TRBJ2-7, with 8 positions matching TRBD2. Trimming took 2 bases from V and 4 from J; bases not matched to a gene: 7. In germline, CDR1 is MGHRA, CDR2 YSYEKL. The CDR3 loop spans 15 amino acids. DNA for the CDR3: TGCGCCAGCAGCCAAACAGGCGGGGGGCTTTACGAGCAGTACTTC. The encoded protein is CASSQTGGGLYEQYF.

The J gene is TRBJ1-4, the V gene TRBV2; D possibly corresponds to TRBD1 (5 bases). V lost 1 base and J lost 3, with 9 bases in between. Germline CDR1 reads SNHLY; CDR2 reads FYNNEI. This CDR3 is 15 amino acids long. CDR3 DNA: TGTGCCAGCAGTGAAGAGGGGATGGCTAATGAAAAACTGTTTTTT. The encoded protein is CASSEEGMANEKLFF.

This chain uses TRBV14 with TRBJ2-7; 9 nucleotides line up with TRBD1. The germline V gene encodes CDR1 SGHDN and CDR2 FVKESK. V trimming: 4 bases; J trimming: 3 bases; junction bases outside the gene matches: 10. This CDR3 spans 16 amino acids. This CDR3 is CASSRIDRGEHYEQYF. CDR3 DNA: TGTGCCAGCAGCCGTATCGACAGGGGGGAACACTACGAGCAGTACTTC.

V gene TRBV4-2 combines with J gene TRBJ2-3, with 10 bases fitting TRBD2. Germline loops: CDR1 LGHNA, CDR2 YNFKEQ. The CDR3 consists of 17 residues. Trimming cost V 0 bases and J 3 bases; bases outside gene matches: 6. CDR3 in DNA: TGTGCCAGCAGCCAAGAGGGGTTAGCGGGGGGTACAGATACGCAGTATTTT. Protein product: CASSQEGLAGGTDTQYF.